The rows below give T cell receptor beta chains drawn from one sample of a study of identical twins. TCRdb called the 5' RACE reads again in MiXCR, with one record for every CDR3 protein. The sample has 600,000 to 700,000 distinct CDR3 sequences, roughly 20% seen once. A further study also used this sample, focusing on T cells expressing NK-cell markers.

Sequenced material: PBMCs. These receptors originate from a woman younger than 35 in good health. CDR3s include the opening cysteine and the closing phenylalanine or tryptophan. Fields, in order: CDR3 DNA, CDR3 protein, V gene, J gene, clone size, D gene. A D gene is named only where the DNA matches it firmly. A row's size may be missing; if present it is once, few, many or a size class.

cdr3_nt: TGCGCCAGCAGCTCCTTAAGCGGGGCCGGGGAGCTGTTTTTT
cdr3_aa: CASSSLSGAGELFF
v_call: TRBV5-1
j_call: TRBJ2-2
clone_size: many
d_call: TRBD2

cdr3_nt: TGTGCCAGCAGTGGGAGCGGGGGTAGCTACAATGAGCAGTTCTTC
cdr3_aa: CASSGSGGSYNEQFF
v_call: TRBV2
j_call: TRBJ2-1
clone_size: -
d_call: TRBD2

cdr3_nt: TGCAGCGCCTCAGGCCTGGGCGGGACTAAGTACTTC
cdr3_aa: CSASGLGGTKYF
v_call: TRBV29-1
j_call: TRBJ2-7
clone_size: few
d_call: TRBD2

cdr3_nt: TGCAGTGCTAGAGAGGCAACGGATCTTTCTGGAAACACCATATATTTT
cdr3_aa: CSAREATDLSGNTIYF
v_call: TRBV20-1
j_call: TRBJ1-3
clone_size: few
d_call: -

cdr3_nt: TGTGCCAGCAGCTCCCAGAGTCAGCTGGGGAATACGCAGTATTTT
cdr3_aa: CASSSQSQLGNTQYF
v_call: TRBV7-2
j_call: TRBJ2-3
clone_size: few
d_call: -

cdr3_nt: TGTGCCATCAGTCCATCGGGGGACAGCTACAATGAGCAGTTCTTC
cdr3_aa: CAISPSGDSYNEQFF
v_call: TRBV10-3
j_call: TRBJ2-1
clone_size: few
d_call: -

cdr3_nt: TGCGCCAGCAGCTTGGAGGGGAGTCGGGCCGGGGAGCTGTTTTTT
cdr3_aa: CASSLEGSRAGELFF
v_call: TRBV5-1
j_call: TRBJ2-2
clone_size: few
d_call: -

cdr3_nt: TGTGCCAGCAGCTTAGGTTGGATGATCGAGCAGTACTTC
cdr3_aa: CASSLGWMIEQYF
v_call: TRBV7-9
j_call: TRBJ2-7
clone_size: many
d_call: -

cdr3_nt: TGCGCCAGCAGCTGGGGACAGTCCTACAATGAGCAGTTCTTC
cdr3_aa: CASSWGQSYNEQFF
v_call: TRBV5-1
j_call: TRBJ2-1
clone_size: few
d_call: TRBD1

cdr3_nt: TGCAGCGTTGGGGACAGAGGGACGCAGTATTTT
cdr3_aa: CSVGDRGTQYF
v_call: TRBV29-1
j_call: TRBJ2-3
clone_size: few
d_call: TRBD1

cdr3_nt: TGTGCCAGCACTCCTACTAGCGCAAGATCCTACGAGCAGTACTTC
cdr3_aa: CASTPTSARSYEQYF
v_call: TRBV27
j_call: TRBJ2-7
clone_size: few
d_call: TRBD2

cdr3_nt: TGTGCCAGCAGCCCCACGCCCATAGATACGCAGTATTTT
cdr3_aa: CASSPTPIDTQYF
v_call: TRBV7-8
j_call: TRBJ2-3
clone_size: few
d_call: -

cdr3_nt: TGTGCCAGCAGTGACCGGGACAGGGATCTGTATGGCTACACCTTC
cdr3_aa: CASSDRDRDLYGYTF
v_call: TRBV12-3/TRBV12-4
j_call: TRBJ1-2
clone_size: few
d_call: TRBD1

cdr3_nt: TGTGCCAGCAGTTTAGGGGGACCAGGGACCCCCCTCCACTTT
cdr3_aa: CASSLGGPGTPLHF
v_call: TRBV12-3/TRBV12-4
j_call: TRBJ1-6
clone_size: few
d_call: -

cdr3_nt: TGTGCCAGCAGCTCCCTTAGCGGAGAGACCCAGTACTTC
cdr3_aa: CASSSLSGETQYF
v_call: TRBV7-9
j_call: TRBJ2-5
clone_size: many
d_call: -

cdr3_nt: TGTGCCAGCTCACCCGAGACAGGGGGGCACACTGAAGCTTTCTTT
cdr3_aa: CASSPETGGHTEAFF
v_call: TRBV18
j_call: TRBJ1-1
clone_size: -
d_call: TRBD1

cdr3_nt: TGTGCCAGTAGTCCCCTCGGGACTCTAAACGAGCAGTACTTC
cdr3_aa: CASSPLGTLNEQYF
v_call: TRBV19
j_call: TRBJ2-7
clone_size: -
d_call: -

cdr3_nt: TGTGCCAGCGAGATCTCCCCCACAGATACGCAGTATTTT
cdr3_aa: CASEISPTDTQYF
v_call: TRBV12-3/TRBV12-4
j_call: TRBJ2-3
clone_size: few
d_call: -

cdr3_nt: TGCGCCAGCACCCTGGTGGGGGGAGGTGAGCAGTTCTTC
cdr3_aa: CASTLVGGGEQFF
v_call: TRBV5-1
j_call: TRBJ2-1
clone_size: many
d_call: -

cdr3_nt: TGTGCCACCAGCAAACAAGCTCCGGGACAGGGATACGAGCAGTACTTC
cdr3_aa: CATSKQAPGQGYEQYF
v_call: TRBV15
j_call: TRBJ2-7
clone_size: few
d_call: TRBD1

cdr3_nt: TGTGCCAGCAGTCCGGACGTGAGAACCTACGAGCAGTACTTC
cdr3_aa: CASSPDVRTYEQYF
v_call: TRBV28
j_call: TRBJ2-7
clone_size: -
d_call: -

cdr3_nt: TGCAGCGTTGAAAGAGGGGGGGGAGAAGCTTTCTTT
cdr3_aa: CSVERGGGEAFF
v_call: TRBV29-1
j_call: TRBJ1-1
clone_size: many
d_call: -

cdr3_nt: TGTGCCACCGCCGGGGGAGCTTCAGACGAGCAGTACTTC
cdr3_aa: CATAGGASDEQYF
v_call: TRBV15
j_call: TRBJ2-7
clone_size: few
d_call: -

cdr3_nt: TGTGCCAGCAGCTCCTTCGGCGGAAGAGGAGAGACCCAGTACTTC
cdr3_aa: CASSSFGGRGETQYF
v_call: TRBV11-2
j_call: TRBJ2-5
clone_size: -
d_call: -

cdr3_nt: TGCGCCAGCAGCTTAGAACGACGAACCGACAATGAGCAGTTCTTC
cdr3_aa: CASSLERRTDNEQFF
v_call: TRBV5-1
j_call: TRBJ2-1
clone_size: once
d_call: -

cdr3_nt: TGTGCCATCAGCCGACAGGGCACGGCTACGCAGTATTTT
cdr3_aa: CAISRQGTATQYF
v_call: TRBV10-3
j_call: TRBJ2-3
clone_size: -
d_call: TRBD1

cdr3_nt: TGTGCCAGCAGGAAAGTTCAGCGGGGGGCGAACACCGGGGAGCTGTTTTTT
cdr3_aa: CASRKVQRGANTGELFF
v_call: TRBV4-2
j_call: TRBJ2-2
clone_size: few
d_call: TRBD2

cdr3_nt: TGTGCCAGCAGTTTCTTGGCGGGGGGGGACACAGATACGCAGTATTTT
cdr3_aa: CASSFLAGGDTDTQYF
v_call: TRBV12-3/TRBV12-4
j_call: TRBJ2-3
clone_size: many
d_call: TRBD2

cdr3_nt: TGTGCCATCAGTGTCGGGGGGGCCCAAGAGACCCAGTACTTC
cdr3_aa: CAISVGGAQETQYF
v_call: TRBV10-3
j_call: TRBJ2-5
clone_size: many
d_call: TRBD2

cdr3_nt: TGTGCCAGCAGCTCGGACTTCGCCGATACGCAGTATTTT
cdr3_aa: CASSSDFADTQYF
v_call: TRBV13
j_call: TRBJ2-3
clone_size: -
d_call: -

cdr3_nt: TGTGCCACCAGTGGAATAGGGAGCTCCTACAATGAGCAGTTCTTC
cdr3_aa: CATSGIGSSYNEQFF
v_call: TRBV24-1
j_call: TRBJ2-1
clone_size: -
d_call: -

cdr3_nt: TGTGCCAGCAGTTTTACGGGACTTAGTTCAGGAAACACAGATACGCAGTATTTT
cdr3_aa: CASSFTGLSSGNTDTQYF
v_call: TRBV12-3/TRBV12-4
j_call: TRBJ2-3
clone_size: -
d_call: -

cdr3_nt: TGCGCCAGCAGCTTGGCCTATGGAAACTACGAGCAGTACTTC
cdr3_aa: CASSLAYGNYEQYF
v_call: TRBV5-1
j_call: TRBJ2-7
clone_size: -
d_call: -

cdr3_nt: TGCGCCAGCAGCCCGTACATGGTCGGGGAGCTGTTTTTT
cdr3_aa: CASSPYMVGELFF
v_call: TRBV4-3
j_call: TRBJ2-2
clone_size: -
d_call: -

cdr3_nt: TGCGCCAGCAGCGGGCCCGGGACTAGCGGGAGAAGTTTGGGCAATGAGCAGTTCTTC
cdr3_aa: CASSGPGTSGRSLGNEQFF
v_call: TRBV4-3
j_call: TRBJ2-1
clone_size: few
d_call: TRBD2

cdr3_nt: TGCAGTGCTAGAGATGGACGGGGGAACACTGAAGCTTTCTTT
cdr3_aa: CSARDGRGNTEAFF
v_call: TRBV20-1
j_call: TRBJ1-1
clone_size: few
d_call: -

cdr3_nt: TGTGCCAGCAGGCCCCGAGGACAGGGAACTGAAGCTTTCTTT
cdr3_aa: CASRPRGQGTEAFF
v_call: TRBV7-2
j_call: TRBJ1-1
clone_size: many
d_call: TRBD1

cdr3_nt: TGCGCCAGCAGCCAGGGTAACATGGGGCGGTTCTTC
cdr3_aa: CASSQGNMGRFF
v_call: TRBV4-3
j_call: TRBJ2-1
clone_size: -
d_call: -

cdr3_nt: TGCGCCAGCGGACTAGCTTTCAGGGAGACCCAGTACTTC
cdr3_aa: CASGLAFRETQYF
v_call: TRBV5-1
j_call: TRBJ2-5
clone_size: -
d_call: TRBD2

cdr3_nt: TGTGCCAGCAGCCGCTCCCACACCGGGGAGCTGTTTTTT
cdr3_aa: CASSRSHTGELFF
v_call: TRBV13
j_call: TRBJ2-2
clone_size: few
d_call: -

cdr3_nt: TGCAGTGCCCAACCGGCTAGCGGGGGGCCGTTACAAGAGACCCAGTACTTC
cdr3_aa: CSAQPASGGPLQETQYF
v_call: TRBV20-1
j_call: TRBJ2-5
clone_size: -
d_call: TRBD2

cdr3_nt: TGTGCCAGCAGCTTGGATCGGGTCTACTATGGCTACACCTTC
cdr3_aa: CASSLDRVYYGYTF
v_call: TRBV5-6
j_call: TRBJ1-2
clone_size: -
d_call: -

cdr3_nt: TGCAGTGCTAGAGGGAGGCTAGCGGGGCACAATGAGCAGTTCTTC
cdr3_aa: CSARGRLAGHNEQFF
v_call: TRBV20-1
j_call: TRBJ2-1
clone_size: many
d_call: TRBD2

cdr3_nt: TGCGCCAGCAGCCGGACAGAGGGCGAGCAGTACTTC
cdr3_aa: CASSRTEGEQYF
v_call: TRBV4-3
j_call: TRBJ2-7
clone_size: few
d_call: -

cdr3_nt: TGTGCCAGCAGCCCCGGACAGACTAACACCGGGGAGCTGTTTTTT
cdr3_aa: CASSPGQTNTGELFF
v_call: TRBV12-3/TRBV12-4
j_call: TRBJ2-2
clone_size: -
d_call: -

cdr3_nt: TGTGGCAGCAGTTTAGGAACAGGGGTTTACTATGAGCAGTTCTTC
cdr3_aa: CGSSLGTGVYYEQFF
v_call: TRBV12-3/TRBV12-4
j_call: TRBJ2-1
clone_size: -
d_call: TRBD1

cdr3_nt: TGTGCCATCAGGGCGGAAGAGACCCAGTACTTC
cdr3_aa: CAIRAEETQYF
v_call: TRBV10-3
j_call: TRBJ2-5
clone_size: -
d_call: -

cdr3_nt: TGTGCTAGTGGTTTGGCCCCGGGACTAGGGAGCTCCTACAATGAGCAGTTCTTC
cdr3_aa: CASGLAPGLGSSYNEQFF
v_call: TRBV12-5
j_call: TRBJ2-1
clone_size: -
d_call: TRBD2

cdr3_nt: TGTGCCAGCAGTTTAACGGGGTCCTTTGCCTACGAGCAGTACTTC
cdr3_aa: CASSLTGSFAYEQYF
v_call: TRBV27
j_call: TRBJ2-7
clone_size: -
d_call: -